Detailed here is one T cell receptor (beta chain). Its antigen specificity is not known. Base qualities are not provided; no much larger clone lies one nucleotide away. The library was generated by the immunoSEQ multiplex PCR assay. Following the manufacturer's protocol, the hsTCRB Kit was used to amplify rearranged TCR beta chain sequences. TCRB libraries were sequenced on an Illumina MiSeq. Per the original workflow: Demultiplexing, trimming and gene mapping were performed with the kit vendor's proprietary platform. The table comes from immuneACCESS by way of TCRdb, which keeps in-frame sequences with V and J called. Part of the clones is missing from these tables; in studies checked, under half for an unresolved V gene and the rest for unknown reasons. For V, J and clone size, that table is used; D and trimming come from the DNA. Here the sample has about 50,000 clones; less than 80% occur a single time. The ten biggest clones cover roughly 5% of the sample.

The time point label, read with the paper, signifies: week 47, end of study. Every vaccine dose consisted of 300 ug of a 20-mer mutant IDH1 peptide in Montanide, administered subcutaneously together with topical imiquimod. Across visits V03 through V10, patients got a total of eight vaccinations, given in weeks 1, 3, 5, 7, 11, 15, 19 and 23. All donors had newly diagnosed IDH1-mutant astrocytomas of WHO grade 3 or 4 that showed loss of nuclear ATRX. The samples were drawn from NOA16, a multicentre, single-arm, open-label phase I trial in Germany that tested a mutant IDH1 peptide vaccine in humans for the first time. The DNeasy Blood and Tissue Kit was used to extract genomic DNA from EDTA blood for TCRB sequencing. These data come from a study of a mutant IDH1 vaccine in newly diagnosed glioma (dated by TCRdb to the early 2020s). Background for the entire study: Vaccination was initiated 4-6 weeks after radiotherapy alone, or concurrently with temozolomide cycles in the chemotherapy-containing groups. Visit V12 was the week-35 safety follow-up and visit V13 was the week-47 end of study. Of the roughly 32 treated patients, about 62% were male and about 40% were female, and a mean age of roughly 41 years was recorded. Peripheral blood was collected at six visits: V03 (baseline), V05, V07, V10, V12 and V13. Before enrollment, patients had received standard therapy of radiotherapy alone, temozolomide alone, or radiochemotherapy with temozolomide; most received the combination. For exploratory analyses, longitudinal TCRB deep sequencing was carried out in under 30 treated patients wherever samples were available.

The V end gives up 6 bases and the J end 4 bases, leaving 4 bases in the junction not matched to a gene. The CDR3 contains 15 residues, cysteine and phenylalanine counted. Only the CDR3 DNA is retained, 45 bases long and in frame from the first base. The germline V gene encodes CDR1 SNHLY and CDR2 FYNNEI. Findings and caveats that apply to the study as a whole: The authors noted that analyses of patient blood samples could not be reproduced because of sample limitations. Availability determined which PBMC samples were chosen for TCRB deep sequencing. Vaccine-induced immune responses across multiple MHC alleles were detected in about 93% of patients. Changes in the top peripheral T cell clonotypes picked up by TCRB sequencing did not appear to be linked to pseudoprogression.

The sequence derives from a man in his fifties or sixties with glioma. The V and J segments used are TRBV2 and TRBJ2-3; TRBD2 lines up with 13 middle nucleotides. Sequenced material: PBMCs, taken from a glioma patient whose treatment included an IDH1 peptide vaccine. The DNA is as follows: TGTGCCAGCAGGAAGGGACTAGCGGGGTCAGATACGCAGTATTTT. It specifies CASRKGLAGSDTQYF.